Reported below is one T cell receptor beta chain. These data are taken from a study of control samples from healthy donors and cancer patients. CDR1 and CDR2 (germline): SGHTA, FQGNSA. The CDR3 has 13 amino acids. V lost 3 bases and J lost 4, with 9 bases in between. Sequencing used immunoSEQ multiplex PCR; TCRdb keeps in-frame clones, though not all of them. Among 30,000 or so clones listed, roughly 87% were seen once. Sequences were obtained from formalin-fixed, paraffin-embedded tissue. The chain employs TRBV7-2 and TRBJ2-5; D is undetermined. The TCR was taken from a female donor with melanoma. This chain's CDR3 is CASSFVSLETQYF. Here the CDR3 DNA reads TGTGCCAGCAGCTTCGTCTCCCTAGAGACCCAGTACTTC.